Listed below are T cell receptor beta chains from one sample, sequenced in a study of CD8 T cells in Susac syndrome. TCRdb re-called the immunoSEQ multiplex PCR reads with MiXCR, one entry per CDR3 protein. The sample has under 550,000 distinct CDR3 sequences, 75% to 90% seen once. The sample was CD8+ T cells from PBMCs. These receptors were taken from a human donor with multiple sclerosis. Both conserved end residues are part of each CDR3. D genes are given only for firm matches. Some rows have no size entry. The others give once, few or many, or a class for an expanded clone.

v_call,clone_size,d_call,j_call,cdr3_nt,cdr3_aa
TRBV3-1,-,-,TRBJ2-1,TGTGCCAGCAGCCTATCATCCGAGCAGTTCTTC,CASSLSSEQFF
TRBV19,-,-,TRBJ2-7,TGTGCCAGTAGTATAGATCCCGAGGGGGAAGTCTACGAGCAGTACTTC,CASSIDPEGEVYEQYF
TRBV5-1,-,-,TRBJ1-4,TGCGCCAGCAGCCTGGATGGGGGAACTAATGAAAAACTGTTTTTT,CASSLDGGTNEKLFF
TRBV4-1,-,TRBD1,TRBJ1-1,TGCGCCAGCAGACTTATCCCCGGGACAGGGGGGAATGGTGAAGCTTTCTTT,CASRLIPGTGGNGEAFF
TRBV27,-,TRBD2,TRBJ2-3,TGTGCCAGCAGCCCTGCTGCAGCGGGAGACACAGATACGCAGTATTTT,CASSPAAAGDTDTQYF
TRBV24-1,once,-,TRBJ2-2,TGTGCCACCAGTGAAGGGAACACCGGGGAGCTGTTTTTT,CATSEGNTGELFF
TRBV2,-,-,TRBJ1-3,TGTGCCAGCAGTGATTGGGAGAGCTCTGGAAACACCATATATTTT,CASSDWESSGNTIYF
TRBV7-7,-,-,TRBJ2-7,TGTGCTAGCAGCCCTTTGGGGGAAACCTATCAGTACGAGCAGTACTTC,CASSPLGETYQYEQYF
TRBV7-8,-,-,TRBJ2-3,TGTGCCAGCAGCTTAATTAACCCCGATACGCAGTATTTT,CASSLINPDTQYF
TRBV29-1,-,-,TRBJ1-1,TGCAGCGTCGAAGGACAGTCAGGCACTGAAGCTTTCTTT,CSVEGQSGTEAFF
TRBV7-9,-,TRBD1,TRBJ2-7,TGTGCCAGCAGCTTAGGGCCGGGACAGTCTTATTTCTACGAGCAGTACTTC,CASSLGPGQSYFYEQYF
TRBV6-5,-,TRBD2,TRBJ2-7,TGTGCCAGCAGTTCAGACCCTAGCGGCCTGAGGTACGAGCAGTACTTC,CASSSDPSGLRYEQYF
TRBV12-3/TRBV12-4,-,-,TRBJ2-1,TGTGCCAGCAGTACCGCAGGATGGGGCTTGGGTGAGCAGTTCTTC,CASSTAGWGLGEQFF
TRBV20-1,-,-,TRBJ2-1,TGCAGTGCTAGAGGGACGTCGGCCGAGCAGTTCTTC,CSARGTSAEQFF
TRBV28,-,TRBD1,TRBJ1-2,TGTGCCAGCAGTTTCTTCGGCAGGGGGCTTGAGAACTATGGCTACACCTTC,CASSFFGRGLENYGYTF
TRBV28,-,-,TRBJ1-4,TGTGCCAGCAGTTTATTCGGGGAGACTGGCGGACTAGGAGAAAAACTGTTTTTT,CASSLFGETGGLGEKLFF
TRBV27,-,-,TRBJ1-2,TGTGCCAGCAGTTTAATGGGGGAAGGCTATGGCTACACCTTC,CASSLMGEGYGYTF
TRBV30,-,TRBD2,TRBJ2-7,TGTGCCTGGAGTGTACGGGGGAGGGCCTACGAGCAGTACTTC,CAWSVRGRAYEQYF
TRBV29-1,once,-,TRBJ1-4,TGCAGCGTTGACAGGAGGGGGACTAATGAAAAACTGTTTTTT,CSVDRRGTNEKLFF
TRBV4-1,few,TRBD1,TRBJ2-7,TGCGCCAGCAGCCAAGATCCAGGACAGGCGTACGAGCAGTACTTC,CASSQDPGQAYEQYF
TRBV30,-,-,TRBJ2-2,TGTGCCTGGGGGGAGGGGGACCGCACCGGGGAGCTGTTTTTT,CAWGEGDRTGELFF
TRBV27,once,-,TRBJ1-5,TGTGCCAGCCAGCCCGGGACACGCAATCAGCCCCAGCATTTT,CASQPGTRNQPQHF
TRBV7-9,-,-,TRBJ1-1,TGTGCCAGCAGCCAGGTAACGTCCGGTGAAGCTTTCTTT,CASSQVTSGEAFF
TRBV6-2/TRBV6-3,-,TRBD1,TRBJ2-7,TGTGCCAGCAATTATCACCAGGACAGGGGGCCAACCTACGAGCAGTACTTC,CASNYHQDRGPTYEQYF
TRBV12-3/TRBV12-4,-,-,TRBJ2-7,TGTGCCAGCAGTTTATGGACTACCGGCTACGAGCAGTACTTC,CASSLWTTGYEQYF
TRBV28,once,-,TRBJ2-7,TGTGCCAGCACCTATACGGACTCTTACTCCTACGAGCAGTACTTC,CASTYTDSYSYEQYF
TRBV2,few,-,TRBJ1-5,TGTGCCAGCAGTCCCACAGATCAGCCCCAGCATTTT,CASSPTDQPQHF
TRBV19,-,-,TRBJ2-5,TGTGCCAGTAGTATAGGGGCCAGCGGTCAAGAGACCCAGTACTTC,CASSIGASGQETQYF
TRBV12-3/TRBV12-4,-,TRBD2,TRBJ2-1,TGTGCCAGCAGTTATGTACTAGCGGGAGGGTCCCTCTCCTACAATGAGCAGTTCTTC,CASSYVLAGGSLSYNEQFF
TRBV20-1,-,-,TRBJ2-6,TGCAGTGCTAGTCGGGGGATCCCTGGGGCCAACGTCCTGACTTTC,CSASRGIPGANVLTF
TRBV30,once,TRBD2,TRBJ2-3,TGTGCCTGGAGTCTGCAGCGGGAGGGCCTTCTTGGCACAGATACGCAGTATTTT,CAWSLQREGLLGTDTQYF
TRBV12-3/TRBV12-4,-,-,TRBJ1-1,TGTGCCAGCAGTTTAGCCCCAGCTTTCTTT,CASSLAPAFF
TRBV28,-,TRBD1,TRBJ2-7,TGTGCCAGCAGTGTATTCGACAGGGTATACGAGCAGTACTTC,CASSVFDRVYEQYF
TRBV19,-,-,TRBJ1-4,TGTGCCAGTAGCCCCCGCTGGCGCCACGATGAAAAACTGTTTTTT,CASSPRWRHDEKLFF
TRBV30,-,TRBD1,TRBJ1-4,TGTGCCTGGATACAGGGGGGCCCTAATGAAAAACTGTTTTTT,CAWIQGGPNEKLFF
TRBV29-1,-,-,TRBJ1-2,TGCAGCGTTGAGTTGGATGTAGACTATGGCTACACCTTC,CSVELDVDYGYTF